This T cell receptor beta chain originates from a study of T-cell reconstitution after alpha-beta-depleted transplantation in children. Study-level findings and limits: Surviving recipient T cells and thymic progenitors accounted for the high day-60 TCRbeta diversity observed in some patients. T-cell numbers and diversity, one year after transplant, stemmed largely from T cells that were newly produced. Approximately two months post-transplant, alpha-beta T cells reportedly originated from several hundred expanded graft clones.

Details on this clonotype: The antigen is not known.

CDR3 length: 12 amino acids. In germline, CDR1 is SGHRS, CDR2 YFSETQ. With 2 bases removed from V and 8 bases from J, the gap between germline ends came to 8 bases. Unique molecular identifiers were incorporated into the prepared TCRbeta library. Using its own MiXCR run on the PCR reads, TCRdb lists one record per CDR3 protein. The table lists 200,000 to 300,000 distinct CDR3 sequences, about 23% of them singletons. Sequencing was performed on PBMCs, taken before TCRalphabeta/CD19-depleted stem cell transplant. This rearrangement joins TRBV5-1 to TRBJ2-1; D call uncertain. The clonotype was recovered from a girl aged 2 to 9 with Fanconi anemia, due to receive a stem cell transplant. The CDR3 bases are TGCGCCAGCAGCTTCAGCAGCGATGAGCAGTTCTTC. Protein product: CASSFSSDEQFF.